The 8 T cell receptor beta chains below come from one sample, sequenced in a study of T cell changes during pregnancy in multiple sclerosis. Clones were sequenced by immunoSEQ multiplex PCR, and TCRdb holds only the in-frame ones, with some missing. This repertoire shows some 40,000 clones, less than 90% found once; its top ten account for less than 0.7%. The source material was CD4+ T cells from peripheral blood mononuclear cells, sampled in the first trimester of pregnancy. The source is a female donor with multiple sclerosis, enrolled in a pregnancy study.

V is TRBV5-3 and J is TRBJ1-1; a weak D match, TRBD1 (6 bases). TRBV5-3 is sorted into the ORF group, with uncertain function. Trimming took off 0 bases at V and 0 bases at J, with 12 bases between the two ends. This CDR3 spans 16 amino acids. In nucleotides, the CDR3 is TGTGCCAGAAGCTTGGCAACGGGACACATGAACACTGAAGCTTTCTTT. It encodes CARSLATGHMNTEAFF.

The gene calls are TRBV19 and TRBJ2-3; 8 bases map to TRBD2. The germline gives CDR1 LNHDA, CDR2 SQIVND (reference sequence). J lost 2 bases, V lost 3 bases, and 7 bases had no gene match. The length of the CDR3 is 16 residues. Here the CDR3 DNA reads TGTGCCAGTAGTATGTGGCTAGCGGGTAACACAGATACGCAGTATTTT. Its protein is CASSMWLAGNTDTQYF.

Only one count was recorded for this clone. The CDR3: CASITGTVNTGELFF. DNA for the CDR3: TGTGCCAGTATCACGGGGACAGTGAACACCGGGGAGCTGTTTTTT. This rearrangement joins TRBV19 to TRBJ2-2; 7 bases are a match to TRBD1. The length of the CDR3 is 15 residues. J was trimmed by 1 base and V by 7 bases; bases with no gene match: 6. Germline CDR1 LNHDA, CDR2 SQIVND (reference sequence).

The chain employs TRBV19 and TRBJ1-5, with 11 positions matching TRBD1. Germline values: CDR1 LNHDA, CDR2 SQIVND (reference sequence). After removal of 6 bases from V and 4 bases from J, the junction contained 8 bases not matched to a gene. The CDR3 sequence is 16 residues long. The CDR3 reads CASSRSGTGGNQPQHF. CDR3 nucleotides: TGTGCCAGTAGCAGGTCGGGGACAGGGGGAAATCAGCCCCAGCATTTT.

This clone came up a few times. The chain combines TRBV30 with TRBJ1-1; 9 bases line up with TRBD1. V lost 4 bases and J lost 8; bases outside the gene matches: 17. This CDR3 comprises 16 residues. The germline V gene has CDR1 GTSNPN and CDR2 SVGIG (reference sequence). The CDR3 sequence: CAWTPRRGQGMWEAFF. For the CDR3, the DNA is TGTGCCTGGACTCCACGAAGGGGACAGGGAATGTGGGAAGCTTTCTTT.

V gene TRBV5-4 combines with J gene TRBJ1-2; 7 bases agree with TRBD1. Germline loops: CDR1 SGHNT, CDR2 YYREEE (reference sequence). The CDR3 length is 14 residues. Unmatched junction bases numbered 8, after V lost 4 bases and J lost 5 bases. The CDR3 DNA reads TGTGCCAGCAGCCCTGGGGGACAGCATTATGGCTACACCTTC. Translated, it gives CASSPGGQHYGYTF.

To note about this clone: At one boundary the junction diverges from the germline segment, which might be a read error. The chain carries TRBV11-1 and TRBJ2-1; 7 positions match TRBD1. CDR1 and CDR2 (germline): SGHAT, FQDESV (reference sequence). The CDR3 is made up of 12 amino acids. The CDR3 DNA follows: TGTGCCAGCAGCTTCTCGACAGGGATGGTACTCTTC. Its protein product is CASSFSTGMVLF.

V is TRBV30 and J is TRBJ1-1; D not certain. The CDR3 spans 15 residues. Germline CDR1 and CDR2: GTSNPN and SVGIG (reference sequence). Trimming took off 1 base at V and 5 bases at J, with 17 bases between the two ends. The CDR3 protein is CAWSGPSGFWTEAFF. DNA for the CDR3: TGTGCCTGGAGTGGCCCTTCGGGTTTTTGGACTGAAGCTTTCTTT.